What follows are 27 T cell receptor beta chains derived from one specimen sequenced in a study of Graves' ophthalmopathy and Graves' hyperthyroidism. Beta-chain TCR CDR3 regions were amplified from RNA transcripts. HTBI primers primed a first-round RT-PCR, and a second-round multiplex PCR followed. TCRdb fed the multiplex PCR reads into MiXCR, producing one record per CDR3 protein. The repertoire has approximately 1.2 million distinct CDR3 sequences, 35% to 40% of them found once; the top ten carry over 8.5%. Specimen: peripheral blood or thyroid tissue (not recorded which). These receptors came from an adult man with Graves' hyperthyroidism.

This clonotype was found many times. The V gene is TRBV15, the J gene TRBJ1-1; D is uncertain. The CDR3 has 15 amino acids. Looked up from germline, CDR1 is LNHNV and CDR2 is YYDKDF (reference sequence). V was shortened by 0 bases and J by 1 base, with 9 bases between the two germline ends. The CDR3 here is CATSRDRQPNTEAFF. The CDR3 bases are TGTGCCACCAGCAGAGATCGTCAGCCGAACACTGAAGCTTTCTTT.

A word on this clonotype: A read error may explain this, as a much larger clone is one base away. The CDR3 is CAISVDSSSNQPQHF. The CDR3 nucleotides read TGTGCCATCAGTGTAGACTCGAGTAGCAATCAGCCCCAGCATTTT. This chain uses TRBV10-3 with TRBJ1-5; D gene unclear. This CDR3 has 15 amino acids. The germline gives CDR1 ENHRY, CDR2 SYGVKD. V was pared by 4 bases and J by 0 bases, with 10 bases between.

A word on this clonotype: One junction end disagrees with the germline gene, perhaps due to a read error. V gene TRBV7-3 combines with J gene TRBJ1-1; 8 bases agree with TRBD1. CDR3 size: 16 residues. Germline V gene sequence: CDR1 SGHTA, CDR2 FQGTGA. The DNA of the CDR3 is TGCGCCAGCAGCCAAGATCAAGACAGGGGGAACACTGAAGCTTTCTTT. It specifies CASSQDQDRGNTEAFF.

This clonotype appeared many times. The chain recombines TRBV2 with TRBJ2-5, with 8 nucleotides matching TRBD2. After removal of 5 bases from V and 2 bases from J, the junction contained 13 bases not matched to a gene. CDR1 SNHLY and CDR2 FYNNEI come from the germline V gene. The CDR3 is made up of 17 amino acids. The CDR3 nucleotides read TGTGCCAGCAGTATTACTAGCGGCGGATTTAGGCAAGAGACCCAGTACTTC. Translated, it gives CASSITSGGFRQETQYF.

Regarding this clonotype: At one boundary the junction diverges from the germline segment, which might be a read error. The chain joins TRBV9 to TRBJ1-4; D possibly corresponds to TRBD1 (6 bases). Germline V gene lookup returns CDR1 SGDLS and CDR2 YYNGEE. CDR3 length: 14 residues. CDR3 loop: CASSEGGTNEKLVF. The CDR3 nucleotides read TGTGCCAGCAGCGAGGGGGGGACTAATGAAAAACTGGTTTTT.

This clonotype was found once. The V gene is TRBV25-1, the J gene TRBJ2-7; D perhaps matches TRBD1 (6 bases). The germline gives CDR1 MGHDK, CDR2 SYGVNS. V was pared by 10 bases and J by 2 bases, with 15 bases between. The CDR3 covers 13 residues. The CDR3 nucleotides are TGTGCCATCTCAAAACAGGGCCCCTACGAGCAGTACTTC. It specifies CAISKQGPYEQYF.

This clonotype was seen only a few times. The chain uses TRBV11-2 and TRBJ2-2; D perhaps matches TRBD2 (7 bases). There are 15 residues in the CDR3. The V gene's germline CDR1 is SGHAT and CDR2 FQNNGV. Trimming removed 2 bases at V and 4 bases at J, with 11 bases between. The CDR3 DNA follows: TGTGCCAGCAGCTTAAGGGGGAGGGTCACCGGGGAGCTGTTTTTT. Translation gives CASSLRGRVTGELFF.

The chain carries TRBV29-1 and TRBJ1-2; D not certain. Germline-derived CDR1 and CDR2 are SQVTM and ANQGSEA. The CDR3 covers 10 residues. The V end was cut by 7 bases, the J end by 6 bases, with 9 bases between. DNA for the CDR3: TGCAGCGCTGACTTAAATGGCTACACCTTC. Protein: CSADLNGYTF.

This clonotype appeared many times. The chain links TRBV7-9 to TRBJ2-5; possibly TRBD1 for D (6 bases). V dropped 5 bases and J dropped 5 bases, with 15 bases sitting between them. From germline, CDR1 is SEHNR and CDR2 FQNEAQ (reference sequence). This CDR3 region has 14 residues. The CDR3 is CASSSYRVGETQYF. Here the CDR3 DNA reads TGTGCCAGCAGCAGTTACAGGGTAGGGGAGACCCAGTACTTC.

This clonotype has a count of ten or more. V and J are TRBV7-6 and TRBJ2-7; 9 bases match TRBD2. The CDR3 is 14 amino acids. Germline CDR1 is SGHVS and CDR2 is FNYEAQ. Trimming at V came to 4 bases and at J to 4 bases, leaving 5 bases not matched to a gene. Here the CDR3 DNA reads TGTGCCAGCAGCTGGGATAGCGGGAGTTACGAGCAGTACTTC. Amino acid sequence: CASSWDSGSYEQYF. Together with reference TRBV7-6 and TRBJ2-7, the CDR3 gives the full variable domain: GAGVSQSPRYKVTKRGQDVALRCDPISGHVSLYWYRQALGQGPEFLTYFNYEAQQDKSGLPNDRFSAERPEGSISTLTIQRTEQRDSAMYRCASSWDSGSYEQYFGPGTRLTVT.

In this sample, this clonotype turned up many times. This chain joins TRBV25-1 and TRBJ2-7, with TRBD1 identical over 7 bases. Trimming at V came to 1 base and at J to 6 bases, leaving 9 bases not matched to a gene. The CDR3 loop spans 15 amino acids. Germline values: CDR1 MGHDK, CDR2 SYGVNS. The CDR3 here is CASSELPTGASEQYF. The CDR3 region has the DNA TGTGCCAGCAGTGAATTACCCACAGGGGCGTCCGAGCAGTACTTC.

This clonotype was counted only a few times. V gene TRBV5-1 combines with J gene TRBJ1-4; weak D call: TRBD1 (6 bases). Germline lookup yields CDR1 SGHRS and CDR2 YFSETQ. Deletions cut 4 bases from V and 8 bases from J, with 21 bases between. CDR3 size: 16 residues. CDR3 nucleotide sequence: TGCGCCAGCAGCCAAAAAACAGACAGGATCGGCGAAAAACTGTTTTTT. Protein: CASSQKTDRIGEKLFF.

Turning to this clonotype: A read error is possible here, since a much larger clone lies one base away. V usage is TRBV7-2 and J usage is TRBJ2-5; D may be TRBD1 (5 bases). This CDR3 spans 14 amino acids. The germline V gene encodes CDR1 SGHTA and CDR2 FQGNSA. The CDR3 nucleotides are TGTGCCAGCAGCTTAGGGGGCTCGAAAGAGGCCCAGTACTTC. Translating gives CASSLGGSKEAQYF.

CDR3 sequence reads: CASRRSSGQGATEAFF. Written as DNA, the CDR3 is TGCGCCAGCAGGAGGAGTTCGGGACAGGGGGCAACTGAAGCTTTCTTT. The chain recombines TRBV10-1 with TRBJ1-1; TRBD1 aligns across 12 bases. V shed 6 bases and J 5 bases; nucleotides not matched to a gene: 10. CDR1 is WNHNN, CDR2 SYGVQD, per germline (reference sequence). The CDR3 consists of 16 residues.

The rearrangement joins TRBV6-4 to TRBJ1-1, with 8 nucleotides matching TRBD1. The CDR3 loop spans 13 amino acids. The trim removed 6 bases at V and 6 bases at J, leaving 6 bases unmatched. CDR1 is MRHNA, CDR2 SNTAGT, per germline. The CDR3 region is CASRRQGRAEAFF. CDR3 bases: TGTGCCAGCAGACGACAGGGGCGCGCTGAAGCTTTCTTT.

The rearrangement joins TRBV5-6 to TRBJ1-5; D perhaps matches TRBD1 (5 bases). The CDR3 extends over 14 amino acids. Looked up from germline, CDR1 is SGHDT and CDR2 is YYEEEE. V lost 5 bases and J 5 bases, leaving 14 bases between the germline ends. The chain's CDR3 is CASSSGGGHQPQHF. CDR3 coding DNA: TGTGCCAGCAGTTCCGGGGGGGGTCATCAGCCCCAGCATTTT.

The table lists this clonotype with many counts. The gene calls are TRBV6-5 and TRBJ1-3; the D is unclear. Germline V gives CDR1 MNHEY, CDR2 SVGAGI. The V end was cut by 0 bases, the J end by 1 base, with 4 bases between. CDR3 length: 14 residues. CDR3 nucleotides: TGTGCCAGCAGTTACTCAGGGTCTGGAAACACCATATATTTT. This translates into CASSYSGSGNTIYF.

This clonotype was recorded many times. The V gene is TRBV20-1, the J gene TRBJ1-1; tentative D call: TRBD1 (5 bases). V shed 6 bases and J shed 3 bases, with 17 bases lying between them. This CDR3 contains 14 residues. Germline CDR1 is DFQATT and CDR2 is SNEGSKA (reference sequence). The CDR3 protein is CSAIPGVGDTEAFF. As DNA, the CDR3 is TGCAGTGCCATTCCGGGGGTGGGGGACACTGAAGCTTTCTTT.

The sample holds many counts of this clonotype. The chain combines TRBV2 with TRBJ2-5, with D tentatively TRBD2 (5 bases). Trimming left V 3 bases short and J 5 bases short, with 13 bases between. From germline, CDR1 is SNHLY and CDR2 FYNNEI. The CDR3 length is 14 residues. DNA for the CDR3: TGTGCCAGCAGTGAGGGAGCGAGAAGGGAGACCCAGTACTTC. This gives the protein CASSEGARRETQYF.

This clonotype was recorded many times. The chain is built from TRBV7-9 and TRBJ2-2; maybe TRBD1 (6 bases). V lost 7 bases, J lost 2 bases, and 17 bases lay in between. The germline V gene encodes CDR1 SEHNR and CDR2 FQNEAQ (reference sequence). The CDR3 is 16 residues long. The CDR3 DNA is TGTGCCAGCACCTTCGGCCTACAGGGTAACACCGGGGAGCTGTTTTTT. Translating gives CASTFGLQGNTGELFF. The variable domain in full, with the rest retrieved from reference TRBV7-9 and TRBJ2-2, is DTGVSQNPRHKITKRGQNVTFRCDPISEHNRLYWYRQTLGQGPEFLTYFQNEAQLEKSRLLSDRFSAERPKGSFSTLEIQRTEQGDSAMYLCASTFGLQGNTGELFFGEGSRLTVL.

This clonotype was recorded a few times. The chain links TRBV5-6 to TRBJ1-4; no clear D gene. This CDR3 contains 13 residues. The V end was cut by 7 bases, the J end by 7 bases, with 14 bases between. The germline CDR1 and CDR2 sequences are SGHDT and YYEEEE. This CDR3 is CASAIGLTEKLFF. Here the CDR3 DNA reads TGTGCCAGCGCGATAGGTTTGACTGAAAAACTGTTTTTT.

The chain employs TRBV7-6 and TRBJ2-5; tentatively, D is TRBD1 (9 bases). Germline assignment: CDR1 SGHVS and CDR2 FNYEAQ. This CDR3 region has 15 residues. V gave up 11 bases and J gave up 5 bases, with 24 bases separating them. This CDR3 reads CASTLAGQGWETQYF. The CDR3 region has the DNA TGTGCCTCCACGTTAGCGGGACAGGGATGGGAGACCCAGTACTTC.

The chain employs TRBV29-1 and TRBJ2-6; D is possibly TRBD1 or TRBD2 (5 bases each). V was pared by 5 bases and J by 7 bases, with 24 bases between. The V gene's germline CDR1 is SQVTM and CDR2 ANQGSEA. The CDR3 is made up of 17 amino acids. This CDR3 reads CSVMGTLVESAANVLTF. The CDR3 bases are TGCAGCGTTATGGGGACCCTCGTAGAGAGCGCCGCCAACGTCCTGACTTTC.

This clonotype was seen ten or more times. The chain couples TRBV12-3 or TRBV12-4 to TRBJ1-2; no reliable D call. Trimming took off 6 bases at V and 0 bases at J, with 8 bases between the two ends. This CDR3 is built from 13 residues. DNA of the CDR3: TGTGCCAGCAGCAAGACTGCTAACTATGGCTACACCTTC. Its translation is CASSKTANYGYTF.

This clonotype was observed a few times. The rearrangement uses TRBV29-1 and TRBJ1-2; D is ambiguous. CDR1 is SQVTM and CDR2 is ANQGSEA in the germline V gene. The germline V and J ends were trimmed by 5 bases and 5 bases, with 6 bases remaining between them. This CDR3 is built from 10 residues. The CDR3 protein is CSVYLYGYTF. The CDR3 bases are TGCAGCGTTTATCTATATGGCTACACCTTC.

This clonotype has at least ten counts. The V call is TRBV6-1, the J call TRBJ1-5, with 7 positions matching TRBD1. The J segment lost 5 bases and the V segment lost 6 bases, leaving 10 bases of the junction unmatched. The CDR3 has 15 amino acids. Germline V gene data show CDR1 as MNHNS and CDR2 as SASEGT. The CDR3 nucleotides are TGTGCCAGCAGCGTCCCTGGGACAGTTGATCAGCCCCAGCATTTT. Protein: CASSVPGTVDQPQHF.

J is TRBJ2-6 and V is TRBV6-2 or TRBV6-3; D call uncertain. The CDR3 spans 15 residues. Germline CDR1 is MNHEY and CDR2 is SVGEGT. Trimming removed 5 bases from V and 1 base from J, with 9 bases in between. The CDR3, as DNA: TGTGCCAGCAGTGATCATGATTCTGGGGCCAACGTCCTGACTTTC. It encodes CASSDHDSGANVLTF.